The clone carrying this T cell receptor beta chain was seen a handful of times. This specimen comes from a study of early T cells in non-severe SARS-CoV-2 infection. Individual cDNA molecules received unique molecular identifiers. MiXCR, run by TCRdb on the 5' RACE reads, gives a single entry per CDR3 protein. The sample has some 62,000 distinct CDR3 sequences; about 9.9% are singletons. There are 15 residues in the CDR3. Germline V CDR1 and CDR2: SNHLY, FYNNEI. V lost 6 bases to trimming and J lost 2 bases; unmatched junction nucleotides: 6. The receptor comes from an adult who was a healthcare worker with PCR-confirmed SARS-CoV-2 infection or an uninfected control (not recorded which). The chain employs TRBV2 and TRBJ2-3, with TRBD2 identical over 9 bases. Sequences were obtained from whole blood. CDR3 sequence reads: CASSLAGPTTDTQYF. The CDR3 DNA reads TGTGCCAGCAGCCTAGCGGGGCCCACCACAGATACGCAGTATTTT.